This T cell receptor (beta chain) was identified during a study of T cell responses to AZD1222 COVID-19 vaccine. The wider study: The analysis combined second doses at about 4 or about 12 weeks.

This clone has only one observation. Sequencing used immunoSEQ multiplex PCR; TCRdb keeps in-frame clones, though not all of them. The sample yields under 150,000 clones, approximately 94% seen once. Looked up from germline, CDR1 is WSHSY and CDR2 is SAAADI. V was clipped by 3 bases and J by 4 bases, with 16 bases between them. The CDR3 has 15 residues. V is TRBV10-2 and J is TRBJ2-7, with D unclear. Material: peripheral blood, obtained on day 0 of AZD1222 vaccination. This TCR came from an adult in good health. Written as DNA, the CDR3 is TGCGCCAGCAGTGACGGCAGGCCTACTTTGTACGAGCAGTACTTC. The encoded protein is CASSDGRPTLYEQYF.